This entry describes one T cell receptor beta chain. These data belong to a study of blood T cell repertoires in COVID-19. Study overall: The samples span acute and convalescent COVID-19 from the United States, Italy and Spain.

V lost 7 bases to trimming and J lost 8 bases, with 14 bases between them. Germline-derived CDR1 and CDR2 are WSHSY and SAAADI. The CDR3 has 12 residues. As originally analysed: Estimates of nucleated cell counts were drawn from the amplification of reference gene primers. Assay: immunoSEQ multiplex PCR; the TCRdb copy retains only in-frame clones and omits some. V, J and clone size were drawn from that table, and D and trimming were deduced from the DNA. The sample yields around 200,000 clones, 89% seen once. The rearrangement links TRBV10-2 to TRBJ1-1; D might be TRBD1 (5 bases). The TCR sequence derives from a woman younger than 30 who had recovered from COVID-19. The sequencing sample was made of PBMCs or T cells enriched from blood (not recorded which). DNA of the CDR3: TGCGCCAGCACCTTTGGGGCATTAGAAGCTTTCTTT. It encodes CASTFGALEAFF.